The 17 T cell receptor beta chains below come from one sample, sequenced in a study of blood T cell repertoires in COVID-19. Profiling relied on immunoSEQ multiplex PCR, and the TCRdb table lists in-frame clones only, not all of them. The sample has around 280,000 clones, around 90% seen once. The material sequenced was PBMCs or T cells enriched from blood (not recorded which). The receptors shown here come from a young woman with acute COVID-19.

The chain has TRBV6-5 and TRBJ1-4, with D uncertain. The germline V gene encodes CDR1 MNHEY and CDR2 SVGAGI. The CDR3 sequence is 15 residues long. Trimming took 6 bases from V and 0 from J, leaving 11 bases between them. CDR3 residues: CASRWRAATNEKLFF. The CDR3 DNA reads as TGTGCCAGCAGGTGGAGAGCTGCAACTAATGAAAAACTGTTTTTT.

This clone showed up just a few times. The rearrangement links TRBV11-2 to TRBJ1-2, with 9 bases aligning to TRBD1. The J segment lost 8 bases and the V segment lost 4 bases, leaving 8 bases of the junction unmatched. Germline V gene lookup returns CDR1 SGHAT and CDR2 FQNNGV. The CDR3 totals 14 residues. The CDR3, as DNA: TGTGCCAGCAGCTCAACCCGGGACAGGGAGGGCTACACCTTC. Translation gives CASSSTRDREGYTF.

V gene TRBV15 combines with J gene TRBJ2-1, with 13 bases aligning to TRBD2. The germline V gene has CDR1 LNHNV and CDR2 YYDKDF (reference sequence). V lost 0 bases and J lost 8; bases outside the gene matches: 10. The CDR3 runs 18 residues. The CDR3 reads CATSRDPITSGRVYEQFF. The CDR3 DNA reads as TGTGCCACCAGCAGAGATCCCATAACTAGCGGGAGGGTTTATGAGCAGTTCTTC.

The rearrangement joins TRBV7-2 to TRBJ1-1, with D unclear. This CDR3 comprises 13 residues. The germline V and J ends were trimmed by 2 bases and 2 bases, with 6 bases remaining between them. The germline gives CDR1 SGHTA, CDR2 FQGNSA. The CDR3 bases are TGTGCCAGCAGCTTAACTACCAACACTGAAGCTTTCTTT. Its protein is CASSLTTNTEAFF. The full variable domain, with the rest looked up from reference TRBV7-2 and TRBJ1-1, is GAGVSQSPSNKVTEKGKDVELRCDPISGHTALYWYRQSLGQGLEFLIYFQGNSAPDKSGLPSDRFSAERTGGSVSTLTIQRTQQEDSAVYLCASSLTTNTEAFFGQGTRLTVV.

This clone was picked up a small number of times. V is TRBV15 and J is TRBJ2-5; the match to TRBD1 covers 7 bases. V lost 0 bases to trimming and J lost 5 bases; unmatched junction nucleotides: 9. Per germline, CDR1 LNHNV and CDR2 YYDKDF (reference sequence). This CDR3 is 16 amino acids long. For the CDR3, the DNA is TGTGCCACCAGCAGAGATCTTAGGGGGCCAGGGGAGACCCAGTACTTC. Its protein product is CATSRDLRGPGETQYF. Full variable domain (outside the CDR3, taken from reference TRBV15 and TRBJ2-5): DAMVIQNPRYQVTQFGKPVTLSCSQTLNHNVMYWYQQKSSQAPKLLFHYYDKDFNNEADTPDNFQSRRPNTSFCFLDIRSPGLGDTAMYLCATSRDLRGPGETQYFGPGTRLLVL.

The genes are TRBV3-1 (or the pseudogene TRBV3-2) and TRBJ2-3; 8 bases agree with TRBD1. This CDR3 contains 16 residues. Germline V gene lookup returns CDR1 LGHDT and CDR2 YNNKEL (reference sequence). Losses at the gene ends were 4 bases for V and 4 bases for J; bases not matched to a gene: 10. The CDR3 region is CASSLLDRGSPDTQYF. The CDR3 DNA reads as TGTGCCAGCAGCCTCCTCGACAGGGGAAGCCCAGATACGCAGTATTTT.

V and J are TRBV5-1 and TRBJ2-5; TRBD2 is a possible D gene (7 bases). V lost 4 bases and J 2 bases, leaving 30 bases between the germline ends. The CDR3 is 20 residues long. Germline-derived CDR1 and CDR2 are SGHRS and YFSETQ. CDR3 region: CASSPGGGYRDYQHQETQYF. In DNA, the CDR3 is TGCGCCAGCAGCCCCGGAGGGGGTTACCGGGACTACCAACATCAAGAGACCCAGTACTTC.

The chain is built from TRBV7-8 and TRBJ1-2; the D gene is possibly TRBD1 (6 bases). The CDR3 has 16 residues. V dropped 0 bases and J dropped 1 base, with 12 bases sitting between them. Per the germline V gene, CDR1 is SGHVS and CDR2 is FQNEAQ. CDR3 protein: CASSLASFRGNYGYTF. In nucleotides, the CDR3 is TGTGCCAGCAGCTTAGCTAGTTTCAGGGGTAACTATGGCTACACCTTC.

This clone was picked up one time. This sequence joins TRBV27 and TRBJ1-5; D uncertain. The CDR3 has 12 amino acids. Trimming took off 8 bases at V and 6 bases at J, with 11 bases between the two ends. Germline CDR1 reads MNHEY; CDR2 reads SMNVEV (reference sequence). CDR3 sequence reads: CASFISGQPQHF. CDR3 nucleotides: TGTGCCAGCTTTATCTCGGGTCAGCCCCAGCATTTT.

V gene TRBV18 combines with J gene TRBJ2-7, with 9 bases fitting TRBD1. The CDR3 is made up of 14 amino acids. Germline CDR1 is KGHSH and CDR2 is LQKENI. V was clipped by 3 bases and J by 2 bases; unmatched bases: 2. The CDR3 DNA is TGTGCCAGCTCACCCGACAGGGGGGCCTACGAGCAGTACTTC. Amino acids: CASSPDRGAYEQYF.

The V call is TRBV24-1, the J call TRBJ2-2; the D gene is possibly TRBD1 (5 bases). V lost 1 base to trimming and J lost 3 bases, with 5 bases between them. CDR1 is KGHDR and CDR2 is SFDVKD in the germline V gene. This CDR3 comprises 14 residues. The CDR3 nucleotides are TGTGCCACCAGTGATTTCAGGGACACCGGGGAGCTGTTTTTT. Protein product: CATSDFRDTGELFF.

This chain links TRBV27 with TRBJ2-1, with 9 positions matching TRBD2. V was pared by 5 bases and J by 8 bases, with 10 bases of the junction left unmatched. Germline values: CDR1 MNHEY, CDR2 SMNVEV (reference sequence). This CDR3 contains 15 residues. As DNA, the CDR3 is TGTGCCAGCAGTCAACTCCTGGGACTAGCCGATGAGCAGTTCTTC. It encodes CASSQLLGLADEQFF.

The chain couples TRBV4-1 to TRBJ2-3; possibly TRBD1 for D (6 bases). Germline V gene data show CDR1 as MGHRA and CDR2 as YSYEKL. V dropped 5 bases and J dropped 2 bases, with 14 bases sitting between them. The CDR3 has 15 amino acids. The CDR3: CASSTRTAYTDTQYF. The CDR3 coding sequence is TGCGCCAGCAGCACCCGGACAGCCTACACAGATACGCAGTATTTT.

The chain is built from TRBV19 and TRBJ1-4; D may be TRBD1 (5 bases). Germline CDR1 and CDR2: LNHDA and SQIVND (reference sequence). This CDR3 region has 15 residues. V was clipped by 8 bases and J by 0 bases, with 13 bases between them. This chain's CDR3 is CASGGTAATNEKLFF. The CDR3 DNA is TGTGCCAGTGGGGGGACGGCCGCAACTAATGAAAAACTGTTTTTT.

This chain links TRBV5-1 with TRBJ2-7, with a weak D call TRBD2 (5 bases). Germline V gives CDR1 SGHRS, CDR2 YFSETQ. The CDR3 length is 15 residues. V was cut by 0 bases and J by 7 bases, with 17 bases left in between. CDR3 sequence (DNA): TGCGCCAGCAGCTTGGGAGACGAGCCGCCGGGGGAGCAGTACTTC. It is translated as CASSLGDEPPGEQYF.

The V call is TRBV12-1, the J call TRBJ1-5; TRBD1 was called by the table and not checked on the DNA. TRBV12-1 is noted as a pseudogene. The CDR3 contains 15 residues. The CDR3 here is CASSFPPRLGQPQHF. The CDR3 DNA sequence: TGTGCCAGCAGCTTCCCTCCCAGGTTAGGACAGCCCCAGCATTTT.

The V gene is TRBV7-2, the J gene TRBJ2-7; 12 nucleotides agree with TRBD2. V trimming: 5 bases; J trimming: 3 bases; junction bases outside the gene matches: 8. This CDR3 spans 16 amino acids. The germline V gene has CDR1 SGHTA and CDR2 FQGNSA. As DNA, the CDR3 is TGTGCCAGCAGCATTGCGACTAGCGGGAGTATCTACGAGCAGTACTTC. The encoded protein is CASSIATSGSIYEQYF.